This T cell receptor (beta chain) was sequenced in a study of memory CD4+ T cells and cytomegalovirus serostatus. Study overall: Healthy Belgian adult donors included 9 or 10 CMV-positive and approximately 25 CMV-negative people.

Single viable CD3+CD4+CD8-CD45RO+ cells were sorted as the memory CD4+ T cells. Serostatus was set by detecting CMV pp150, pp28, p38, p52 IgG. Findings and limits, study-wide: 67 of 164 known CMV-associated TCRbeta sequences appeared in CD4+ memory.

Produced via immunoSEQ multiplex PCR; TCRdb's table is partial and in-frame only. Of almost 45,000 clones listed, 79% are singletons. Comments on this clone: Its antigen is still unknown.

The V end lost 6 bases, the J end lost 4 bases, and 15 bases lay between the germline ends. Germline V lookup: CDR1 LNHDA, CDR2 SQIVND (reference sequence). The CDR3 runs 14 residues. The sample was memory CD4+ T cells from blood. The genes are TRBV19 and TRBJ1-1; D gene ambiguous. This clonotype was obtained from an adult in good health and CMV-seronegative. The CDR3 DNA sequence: TGTGCCAGTAGCCCTCGTAGGCAGGCCACTGAAGCTTTCTTT. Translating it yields CASSPRRQATEAFF.